This T cell receptor (beta chain) is from a study of graft-versus-host responses after intestinal transplantation. Overall study context: All recipients were given anti-thymocyte globulin induction, and tacrolimus and steroids were then administered for roughly 3 years.

Note on this clone: What it recognizes is unknown.

Produced via immunoSEQ multiplex PCR; TCRdb's table is partial and in-frame only. This table has 70,000 or so clones, approximately 80% appearing once. Regarding the study as a whole: Among circulating GvH clones, peak levels were associated with early post-transplant declines in HvG clones. Allografts from individuals with graft-donor T cell macrochimerism displayed high graft-versus-host to host-versus-graft clonal ratios.

The clonotype was recovered from a human donor who was the organ donor for an intestinal transplant. The sequencing used unstimulated CD4+ T cells sorted from spleen or lymph node cells, collected before transplant.

The CDR3 here is CASTSEGSGYTF. The CDR3 DNA follows: TGTGCCAGCACTTCGGAGGGGTCTGGCTACACCTTC. V usage is TRBV6-1 and J usage is TRBJ1-2, with a possible D match to TRBD1 (5 bases). The CDR3 is 12 residues long. CDR1 and CDR2 (germline): MNHNS, SASEGT. V was cut by 7 bases and J by 7 bases, with 13 bases left in between.